This TCR beta chain was observed in a study of OX40 agonist ivuxolimab in advanced cancers. Study context: Three patients showed partial responses: one hepatocellular carcinoma and two cutaneous melanoma cases.

Concerning this clone itself: Its antigen is undetermined.

Blood draws occurred at baseline, cycle 4 day 1, and cycle 7 day 1. Sequencing was performed with immunoSEQ multiplex PCR; in TCRdb, only in-frame clones are kept and a portion is missing. Among over 45,000 clones listed, around four fifths were seen once. Study-wide points: Partial responders at 0.1-3.0 mg/kg had among the lowest clonal expansion.

V lost 4 bases, J lost 9 bases, and 2 bases stayed unmatched. Germline-derived CDR1 and CDR2 are LNHDA and SQIVND (reference sequence). The CDR3 is 12 residues long. The clonotype originates from an adult with an advanced solid tumor such as melanoma, head and neck, liver or kidney cancer. This material consisted of CD4+ or CD8+ T cells sorted from blood, taken in a trial of the OX40 agonist ivuxolimab. This chain joins TRBV19 and TRBJ2-7; 11 bases fit TRBD1. For the CDR3, the DNA is TGTGCCAGTAGTAGGGACAGGGGGGCGCAGTACTTC. It codes for CASSRDRGAQYF. Full variable domain (remainder filled in from reference TRBV19 and TRBJ2-7): DGGITQSPKYLFRKEGQNVTLSCEQNLNHDAMYWYRQDPGQGLRLIYYSQIVNDFQKGDIAEGYSVSREKKESFPLTVTSAQKNPTAFYLCASSRDRGAQYFGPGTRLTVT.